The clone carrying this T cell receptor (beta chain) appeared many times. The antigen is unknown. The CDR3 covers 16 residues. V was trimmed by 6 bases and J by 1 base, leaving 16 bases between them. The germline gives CDR1 SGHTA, CDR2 FQGNSA. A roughly 10 ml volume of fresh peripheral blood provided the PBMCs. These data originate in a study of T cells in Graves' hyperthyroidism and ophthalmopathy. General study results and limits: Using 13 V-J features, a model discriminated ophthalmopathy from stable hyperthyroidism.

The CDR3 regions of TCR beta were amplified from RNA transcripts. HTBI primers were the set used in a first-round RT-PCR of the TCR CDR3. TCRdb reanalysed the multiplex PCR reads using MiXCR and keeps one entry per CDR3 protein. The table shows roughly 300,000 distinct CDR3 sequences, with more than 11% occurring only once. The sequence came from a woman in her 30s with Graves' hyperthyroidism. The sequenced sample consisted of blood. The V gene is TRBV7-2, the J gene TRBJ2-1; the D gene is possibly TRBD2 (6 bases). The CDR3 nucleotides are TGTGCCAGCAGGCGGGGAGTCGGGCGGTCCTACAATGAGCAGTTCTTC. Protein: CASRRGVGRSYNEQFF.